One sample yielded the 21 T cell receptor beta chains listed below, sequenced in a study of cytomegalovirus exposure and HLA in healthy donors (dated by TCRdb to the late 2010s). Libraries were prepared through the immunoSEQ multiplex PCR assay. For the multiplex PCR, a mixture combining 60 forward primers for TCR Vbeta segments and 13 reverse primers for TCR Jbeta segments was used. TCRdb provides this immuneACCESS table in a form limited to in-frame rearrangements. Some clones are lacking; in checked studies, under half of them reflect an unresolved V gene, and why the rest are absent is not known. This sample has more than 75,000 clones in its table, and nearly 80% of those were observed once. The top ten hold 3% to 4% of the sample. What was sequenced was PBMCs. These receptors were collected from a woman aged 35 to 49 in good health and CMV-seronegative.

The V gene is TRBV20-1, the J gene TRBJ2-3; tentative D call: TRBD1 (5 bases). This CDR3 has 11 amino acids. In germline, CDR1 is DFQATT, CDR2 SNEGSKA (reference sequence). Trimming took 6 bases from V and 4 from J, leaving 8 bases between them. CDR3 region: CSASGSDTQYF. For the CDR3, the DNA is TGCAGTGCCTCAGGGTCAGATACGCAGTATTTT.

The CDR3 bases are TGTGCCAGTAAGGCGGAGGGGCGCGCCGGGGAGCTGTTTTTT. This codes for CASKAEGRAGELFF. This chain connects TRBV19 to TRBJ2-2, with D tentatively TRBD2 (6 bases). V lost 7 bases and J 6 bases, leaving 15 bases between the germline ends. CDR3 length: 14 amino acids. Germline V gene lookup returns CDR1 LNHDA and CDR2 SQIVND (reference sequence).

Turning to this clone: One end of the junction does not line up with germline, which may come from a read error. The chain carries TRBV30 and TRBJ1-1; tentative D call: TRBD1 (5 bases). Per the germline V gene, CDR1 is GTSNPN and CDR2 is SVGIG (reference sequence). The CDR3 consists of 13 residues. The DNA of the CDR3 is TGTGCCTGGAGTGTACAGGCGAACCCTGAAGCTTTCTTT. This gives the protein CAWSVQANPEAFF.

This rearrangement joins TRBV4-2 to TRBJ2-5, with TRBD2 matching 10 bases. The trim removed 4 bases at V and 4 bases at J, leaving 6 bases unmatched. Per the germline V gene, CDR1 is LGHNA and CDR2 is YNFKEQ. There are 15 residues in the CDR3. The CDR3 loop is CASSRKAGGPETQYF. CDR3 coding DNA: TGTGCCAGCAGCCGCAAAGCGGGGGGGCCAGAGACCCAGTACTTC.

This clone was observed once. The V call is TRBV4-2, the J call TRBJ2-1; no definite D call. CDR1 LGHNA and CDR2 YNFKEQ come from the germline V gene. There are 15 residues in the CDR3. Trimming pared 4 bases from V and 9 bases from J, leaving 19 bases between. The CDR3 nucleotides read TGTGCCAGCAGCCCCACAGAAGATCTACATACTGAGCAGTTCTTC. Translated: CASSPTEDLHTEQFF.

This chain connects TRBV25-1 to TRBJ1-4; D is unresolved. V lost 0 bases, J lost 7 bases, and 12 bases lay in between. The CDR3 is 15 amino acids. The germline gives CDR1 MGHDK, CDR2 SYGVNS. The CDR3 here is CASSEYGRVGEKLFF. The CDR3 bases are TGTGCCAGCAGTGAATATGGGCGCGTCGGTGAAAAACTGTTTTTT.

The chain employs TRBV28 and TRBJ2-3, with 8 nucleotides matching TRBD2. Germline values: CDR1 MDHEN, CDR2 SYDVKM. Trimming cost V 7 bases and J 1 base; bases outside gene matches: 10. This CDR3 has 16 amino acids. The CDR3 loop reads CASTLGAGVRTDTQYF. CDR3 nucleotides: TGTGCCAGCACCCTAGGAGCGGGGGTCCGCACAGATACGCAGTATTTT.

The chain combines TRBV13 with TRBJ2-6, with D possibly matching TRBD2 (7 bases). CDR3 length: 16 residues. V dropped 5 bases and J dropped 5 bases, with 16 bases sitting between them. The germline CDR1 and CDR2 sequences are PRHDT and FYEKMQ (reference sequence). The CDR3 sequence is CASSKGGFRRANVLTF. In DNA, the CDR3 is TGTGCCAGCAGCAAGGGGGGGTTTCGAAGGGCCAACGTCCTGACTTTC.

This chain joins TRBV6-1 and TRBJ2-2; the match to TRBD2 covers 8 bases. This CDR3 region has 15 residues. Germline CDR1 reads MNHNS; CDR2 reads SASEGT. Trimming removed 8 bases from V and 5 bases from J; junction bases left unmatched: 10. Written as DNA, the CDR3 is TGTGCCAGCGGCCTCCCGGGACTAGGGACCGGGGAGCTGTTTTTT. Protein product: CASGLPGLGTGELFF.

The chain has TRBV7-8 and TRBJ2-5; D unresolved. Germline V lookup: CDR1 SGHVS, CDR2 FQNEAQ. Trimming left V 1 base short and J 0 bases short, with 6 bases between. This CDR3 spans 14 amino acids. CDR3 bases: TGTGCCAGCAGCTTAGAGGAGTACCAAGAGACCCAGTACTTC. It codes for CASSLEEYQETQYF. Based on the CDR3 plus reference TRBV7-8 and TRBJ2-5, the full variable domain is GAGVSQSPRYKVAKRGQDVALRCDPISGHVSLFWYQQALGQGPEFLTYFQNEAQLDKSGLPSDRFFAERPEGSVSTLKIQRTQQEDSAVYLCASSLEEYQETQYFGPGTRLLVL.

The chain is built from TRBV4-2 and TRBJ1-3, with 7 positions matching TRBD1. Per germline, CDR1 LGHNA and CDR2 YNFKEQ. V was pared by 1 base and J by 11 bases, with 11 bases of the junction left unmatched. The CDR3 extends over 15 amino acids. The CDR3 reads CASSQVQGGLSPIYF. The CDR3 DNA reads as TGTGCCAGCAGCCAAGTTCAGGGGGGCCTATCCCCCATATATTTT.

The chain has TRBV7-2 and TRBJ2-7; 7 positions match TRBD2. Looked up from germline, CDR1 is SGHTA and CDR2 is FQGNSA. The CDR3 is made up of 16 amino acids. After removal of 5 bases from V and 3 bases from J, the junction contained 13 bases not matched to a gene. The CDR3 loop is CASSPRMERGDYEQYF. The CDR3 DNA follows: TGTGCCAGCAGCCCCCGTATGGAGCGGGGAGACTACGAGCAGTACTTC.

CDR3 coding DNA: TGTGCCAGCAGTGAAGGTGCTAGCGGGGGGCAGGTTTCCTACGAGCAGTACTTC. Translating it yields CASSEGASGGQVSYEQYF. V is TRBV6-1 and J is TRBJ2-7, with TRBD2 matching 11 bases. Germline CDR1 MNHNS, CDR2 SASEGT. The CDR3 totals 18 residues. Losses at the gene ends were 1 base for V and 1 base for J; bases not matched to a gene: 9.

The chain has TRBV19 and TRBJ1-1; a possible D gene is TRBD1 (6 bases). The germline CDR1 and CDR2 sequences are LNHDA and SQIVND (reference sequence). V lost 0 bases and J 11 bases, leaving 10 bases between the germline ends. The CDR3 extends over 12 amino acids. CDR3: CASSIEGTSAFF. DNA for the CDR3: TGTGCCAGTAGTATAGAGGGGACATCGGCTTTCTTT.

In DNA form, the CDR3 reads TGTGCCAGCAGCCAGATCACAGGGATTGGAAACACCATATATTTT. Protein sequence: CASSQITGIGNTIYF. This chain connects TRBV6-5 to TRBJ1-3; D is perhaps TRBD1 (6 bases). CDR3 length equals 15 residues. The germline V gene has CDR1 MNHEY and CDR2 SVGAGI. V was shortened by 6 bases and J by 3 bases, with 15 bases between the two germline ends.

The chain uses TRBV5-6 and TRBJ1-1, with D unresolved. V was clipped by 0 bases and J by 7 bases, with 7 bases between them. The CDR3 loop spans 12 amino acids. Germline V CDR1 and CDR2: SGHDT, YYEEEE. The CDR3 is CASSLVALEAFF. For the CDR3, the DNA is TGTGCCAGCAGCTTGGTCGCACTTGAAGCTTTCTTT. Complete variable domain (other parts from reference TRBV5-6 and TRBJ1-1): DAGVTQSPTHLIKTRGQQVTLRCSPKSGHDTVSWYQQALGQGPQFIFQYYEEEERQRGNFPDRFSGHQFPNYSSELNVNALLLGDSALYLCASSLVALEAFFGQGTRLTVV.

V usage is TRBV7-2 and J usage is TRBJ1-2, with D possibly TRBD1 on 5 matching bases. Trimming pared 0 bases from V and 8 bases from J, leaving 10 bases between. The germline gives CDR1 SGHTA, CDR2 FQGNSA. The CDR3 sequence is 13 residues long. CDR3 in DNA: TGTGCCAGCAGCTTAGCTAGGACATGGGGCTACACCTTC. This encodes CASSLARTWGYTF.

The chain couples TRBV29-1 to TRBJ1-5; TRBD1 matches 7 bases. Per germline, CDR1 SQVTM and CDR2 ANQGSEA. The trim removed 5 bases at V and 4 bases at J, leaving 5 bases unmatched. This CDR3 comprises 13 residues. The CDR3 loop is CSVQGEQNQPQHF. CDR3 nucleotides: TGCAGCGTTCAGGGGGAGCAAAATCAGCCCCAGCATTTT. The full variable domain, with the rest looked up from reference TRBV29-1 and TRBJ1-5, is SAVISQKPSRDICQRGTSLTIQCQVDSQVTMMFWYRQQPGQSLTLIATANQGSEATYESGFVIDKFPISRPNLTFSTLTVSNMSPEDSSIYLCSVQGEQNQPQHFGDGTRLSIL.

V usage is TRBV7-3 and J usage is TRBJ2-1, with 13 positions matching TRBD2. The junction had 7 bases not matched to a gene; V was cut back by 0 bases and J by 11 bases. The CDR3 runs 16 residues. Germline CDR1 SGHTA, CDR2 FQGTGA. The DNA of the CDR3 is TGTGCCAGCAGCTTAACGAACGGAGGGACTAGCGGGAAGCAGTTCTTC. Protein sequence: CASSLTNGGTSGKQFF. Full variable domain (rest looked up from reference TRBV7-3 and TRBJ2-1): GAGVSQTPSNKVTEKGKYVELRCDPISGHTALYWYRQSLGQGPEFLIYFQGTGAADDSGLPNDRFFAVRPEGSVSTLKIQRTERGDSAVYLCASSLTNGGTSGKQFFGPGTRLTVL.

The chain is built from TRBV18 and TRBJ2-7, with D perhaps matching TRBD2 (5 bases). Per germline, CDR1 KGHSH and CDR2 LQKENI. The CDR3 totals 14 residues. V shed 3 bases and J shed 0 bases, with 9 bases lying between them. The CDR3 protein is CASSPFRDSYEQYF. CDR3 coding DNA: TGTGCCAGCTCACCCTTTCGGGACTCCTACGAGCAGTACTTC.

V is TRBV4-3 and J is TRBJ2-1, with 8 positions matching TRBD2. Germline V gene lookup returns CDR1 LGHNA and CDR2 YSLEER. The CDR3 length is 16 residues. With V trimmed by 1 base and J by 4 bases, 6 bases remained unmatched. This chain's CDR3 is CASSQGASGGYNEQFF. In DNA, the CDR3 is TGCGCCAGCAGCCAAGGAGCGAGCGGGGGATACAATGAGCAGTTCTTC.